The 32 T cell receptor beta chains listed next were all sequenced from one sample in a study of regulatory dendritic cells for organ transplantation. These TCRs are of unknown antigen specificity. Sequencing used immunoSEQ multiplex PCR; TCRdb keeps in-frame clones, though not all of them. The sample lists 11,000 or so clones, about nine tenths occurring once. Sorted subsets were CFSE-labeled and cultured less than six days with allogeneic dendritic cells. Sequenced material: naive CD8+ T cells from blood cultured with dendritic cells. Subset: CD45RA+ naive T cells. The receptor source for this set is a human donor in good health.

The V call is TRBV6-5, the J call TRBJ1-1; D not resolved. Trimming removed 6 bases from V and 0 bases from J, with 14 bases in between. The CDR3 length is 15 residues. Germline V lookup: CDR1 MNHEY, CDR2 SVGAGI. The CDR3 protein is CASSPAWSMNTEAFF. In DNA, the CDR3 is TGTGCCAGCAGCCCAGCCTGGAGCATGAACACTGAAGCTTTCTTT.

The J gene is TRBJ1-1, the V gene TRBV9; D not certain. Germline CDR1 and CDR2: SGDLS and YYNGEE. Trimming pared 3 bases from V and 4 bases from J, leaving 19 bases between. The CDR3 length is 16 residues. The chain's CDR3 is CASSADISLWGTEAFF. For the CDR3, the DNA is TGTGCCAGCAGCGCTGACATCTCGTTATGGGGCACTGAAGCTTTCTTT.

The chain joins TRBV7-2 to TRBJ2-7; D remains ambiguous. Trimming removed 6 bases at V and 3 bases at J, with 12 bases between. The CDR3 covers 13 residues. The germline V gene encodes CDR1 SGHTA and CDR2 FQGNSA. CDR3 protein: CASRFSGVYEQYF. The CDR3 nucleotides are TGTGCCAGCAGATTCTCTGGGGTCTACGAGCAGTACTTC.

The chain recombines TRBV19 with TRBJ2-7; possible D gene TRBD2, 5 bases. Per the germline V gene, CDR1 is LNHDA and CDR2 is SQIVND (reference sequence). The CDR3 length is 15 residues. Trimming stripped 3 bases from V and 3 bases from J, with 15 bases between. CDR3 bases: TGTGCCAGTAGTATCAAACGACTAAATATCTACGAGCAGTACTTC. Its protein product is CASSIKRLNIYEQYF.

This sequence joins TRBV13 and TRBJ2-3, with 9 bases matching TRBD2. CDR1 PRHDT and CDR2 FYEKMQ come from the germline V gene (reference sequence). Unmatched junction bases numbered 10, after V lost 3 bases and J lost 3 bases. This CDR3 contains 17 residues. The CDR3 DNA follows: TGTGCCAGCAGCTTCGGCGGGGGGGGAGGAGTGACAGATACGCAGTATTTT. Translation gives CASSFGGGGGVTDTQYF.

The chain employs TRBV28 and TRBJ1-4; D gene uncertain. Trimming pared 3 bases from V and 6 bases from J, leaving 23 bases between. The CDR3 loop spans 18 amino acids. The germline gives CDR1 MDHEN, CDR2 SYDVKM. CDR3 protein: CASSFLGGPTSDDEKLFF. The CDR3 bases are TGTGCCAGCAGTTTCCTCGGCGGGCCGACCTCGGACGATGAAAAACTGTTTTTT.

This clone has just a few counts. CDR3 in amino acids: CASSLESGAEQYF. The DNA of the CDR3 is TGTGCCAGCAGCTTGGAGTCAGGGGCCGAGCAGTACTTC. V is TRBV5-4 and J is TRBJ2-7; D possibly corresponds to TRBD1 (6 bases). Trimming removed 0 bases at V and 6 bases at J, with 10 bases between. Germline lookup yields CDR1 SGHNT and CDR2 YYREEE (reference sequence). The CDR3 spans 13 residues.

The V and J genes are TRBV30 and TRBJ2-3, with 10 bases identical to TRBD2. The junction had 18 bases not matched to a gene; V was cut back by 5 bases and J by 4 bases. The CDR3 is 18 amino acids. The germline V gene encodes CDR1 GTSNPN and CDR2 SVGIG (reference sequence). Here the CDR3 reads CAWLGLISGGAVADTQYF. DNA for the CDR3: TGTGCCTGGCTTGGGTTAATCAGCGGGGGGGCTGTTGCAGATACGCAGTATTTT. The variable domain in full, completed from reference TRBV30 and TRBJ2-3, reads SQTIHQWPATLVQPVGSPLSLECTVEGTSNPNLYWYRQAAGRGLQLLFYSVGIGQISSEVPQNLSASRPQDRQFILSSKKLLLSDSGFYLCAWLGLISGGAVADTQYFGPGTRLTVL.

The chain uses TRBV2 and TRBJ2-3, with unresolved D. Trimming stripped 3 bases from V and 5 bases from J, with 6 bases between. In germline, CDR1 is SNHLY, CDR2 FYNNEI. The CDR3 loop spans 12 amino acids. The chain's CDR3 is CASSDNLDTQYF. The CDR3 region has the DNA TGTGCCAGCAGTGATAATCTAGATACGCAGTATTTT.

This clone occurred once. The chain carries TRBV7-9 and TRBJ2-7; no reliable D call. CDR1 is SEHNR and CDR2 is FQNEAQ in the germline V gene (reference sequence). With 8 bases removed from V and 6 bases from J, the gap between germline ends came to 11 bases. CDR3 length: 11 amino acids. The CDR3 here is CASGRSLEQYF. The CDR3 region has the DNA TGTGCCAGCGGGCGGAGCCTCGAGCAGTACTTC.

The chain carries TRBV9 and TRBJ1-2, with D maybe TRBD1 (6 bases). Trimming shortened V by 4 bases and J by 11 bases, and 15 bases separated the two germline ends. Per germline, CDR1 SGDLS and CDR2 YYNGEE. This CDR3 spans 12 amino acids. The CDR3 here is CASSLRTEGYTF. The CDR3 DNA reads as TGTGCCAGCAGCCTCCGGACAGAGGGGTACACCTTC.

The chain couples TRBV7-8 to TRBJ2-7, with TRBD2 matching over 12 bases. The V gene end was trimmed by 4 bases and the J gene end by 6 bases; junction bases not matched to a gene: 1. This CDR3 region has 13 residues. The germline CDR1 and CDR2 sequences are SGHVS and FQNEAQ. CDR3 in amino acids: CASSSGLAGEQYF. Here the CDR3 DNA reads TGTGCCAGCAGCTCGGGACTAGCGGGCGAGCAGTACTTC.

The rearrangement links TRBV5-1 to TRBJ2-7; the D gene is possibly TRBD2 (5 bases). The V gene's germline CDR1 is SGHRS and CDR2 YFSETQ. The CDR3 is made up of 14 amino acids. The germline V and J ends were trimmed by 0 bases and 5 bases, with 12 bases remaining between them. The CDR3 is CASSLVDFQNEQYF. The CDR3 DNA reads as TGCGCCAGCAGCTTGGTGGACTTCCAGAACGAGCAGTACTTC.

The chain couples TRBV28 to TRBJ2-3, with TRBD2 as a possible D gene (7 bases). The CDR3 covers 17 residues. The germline V and J ends were trimmed by 6 bases and 0 bases, with 19 bases remaining between them. Germline CDR1 MDHEN, CDR2 SYDVKM. CDR3 bases: TGTGCCAGCAGCCGCTGGGGGGGCACTTCTAGCACAGATACGCAGTATTTT. Protein: CASSRWGGTSSTDTQYF.

The rearrangement links TRBV28 to TRBJ2-5; TRBD2 agrees at 9 bases. Germline assignment: CDR1 MDHEN and CDR2 SYDVKM. V lost 6 bases to trimming and J lost 2 bases; unmatched junction nucleotides: 7. The CDR3 sequence is 15 residues long. The CDR3, as DNA: TGTGCCAGCAGCCACATGACTAGCGGACAAGAGACCCAGTACTTC. Translated: CASSHMTSGQETQYF.

This chain links TRBV7-9 with TRBJ2-1; D is perhaps TRBD2 (6 bases). The germline V and J ends were trimmed by 0 bases and 7 bases, with 7 bases remaining between them. CDR1 and CDR2 from the germline V gene are SEHNR and FQNEAQ (reference sequence). This CDR3 is 13 amino acids long. CDR3 sequence reads: CASSLAGGNEQFF. The CDR3 bases are TGTGCCAGCAGCTTAGCGGGGGGAAATGAGCAGTTCTTC.

This clone was counted between two and nine times. V gene TRBV9 combines with J gene TRBJ2-1; D gene unclear. Trimming took 4 bases from V and 5 from J, leaving 4 bases between them. The CDR3 loop spans 11 amino acids. Germline V lookup: CDR1 SGDLS, CDR2 YYNGEE. The CDR3 spells CASSTNNEQFF. The CDR3 DNA is TGTGCCAGCAGCACCAACAATGAGCAGTTCTTC.

This clone was seen a few times. The gene calls are TRBV2 and TRBJ2-4; 12 bases map to TRBD1. V lost 11 bases and J lost 6; bases outside the gene matches: 14. The CDR3 spans 16 residues. The germline V gene has CDR1 SNHLY and CDR2 FYNNEI. In DNA, the CDR3 is TGTGCCGTCGATGCCCGGGACAGGGGGCTGGGAAACATTCAGTACTTC. Its protein product is CAVDARDRGLGNIQYF.

The chain joins TRBV9 to TRBJ2-1; 7 bases line up with TRBD2. The CDR3 totals 16 residues. V was pared by 0 bases and J by 6 bases, with 9 bases of the junction left unmatched. Germline assignment: CDR1 SGDLS and CDR2 YYNGEE. This CDR3 is CASSVASSGTFNEQFF. The DNA for the CDR3 is TGTGCCAGCAGCGTAGCGTCTAGCGGAACCTTCAATGAGCAGTTCTTC. Filled out from reference TRBV9 and TRBJ2-1, the complete variable domain reads DSGVTQTPKHLITATGQRVTLRCSPRSGDLSVYWYQQSLDQGLQFLIQYYNGEERAKGNILERFSAQQFPDLHSELNLSSLELGDSALYFCASSVASSGTFNEQFFGPGTRLTVL.

The rearrangement joins TRBV4-3 to TRBJ2-2; D is possibly TRBD1 or TRBD2 (5 bases each). The germline V and J ends were trimmed by 0 bases and 8 bases, with 16 bases remaining between them. The CDR3 is 16 amino acids. Germline V lookup: CDR1 LGHNA, CDR2 YSLEER. For the CDR3, the DNA is TGCGCCAGCAGCCAAGATTTTCCCGGGGCTCCGGGGGAGCTGTTTTTT. It encodes CASSQDFPGAPGELFF.

This clone appeared once. The V call is TRBV7-9, the J call TRBJ2-1; 8 bases align to TRBD2. V lost 5 bases to trimming and J lost 10 bases; unmatched junction nucleotides: 13. CDR1 and CDR2 from the germline V gene are SEHNR and FQNEAQ (reference sequence). The CDR3 consists of 15 residues. The CDR3 bases are TGTGCCAGCAGCGCGCCTAGCGGGTATAGAAAGGAGCAGTTCTTC. As protein: CASSAPSGYRKEQFF.

V and J are TRBV7-9 and TRBJ2-1, with D possibly TRBD2 on 6 matching bases. Trimming shortened V by 3 bases and J by 10 bases, and 19 bases separated the two germline ends. The CDR3 is 15 residues long. Germline CDR1 is SEHNR and CDR2 is FQNEAQ (reference sequence). Here the CDR3 reads CASSLMDSGTGEQFF. The CDR3 DNA sequence: TGTGCCAGCAGCTTGATGGATAGCGGTACGGGGGAGCAGTTCTTC.

V gene TRBV5-1 combines with J gene TRBJ2-5; 9 nucleotides match TRBD2. Trimming removed 4 bases from V and 1 base from J; junction bases left unmatched: 11. The CDR3 has 17 amino acids. Per the germline V gene, CDR1 is SGHRS and CDR2 is YFSETQ. CDR3 in amino acids: CASSPTTRREGQETQYF. The CDR3 nucleotides read TGCGCCAGCAGCCCCACGACCCGGCGGGAGGGCCAAGAGACCCAGTACTTC.

The CDR3: CASSVLEGGSTDTQYF. For the CDR3, the DNA is TGTGCCAGCAGCGTCCTAGAGGGAGGTAGCACAGATACGCAGTATTTT. The rearrangement links TRBV9 to TRBJ2-3, with D perhaps TRBD2 (6 bases). CDR3 length equals 16 residues. Germline CDR1 is SGDLS and CDR2 is YYNGEE. Trimming pared 2 bases from V and 0 bases from J, leaving 13 bases between.

V is TRBV27 and J is TRBJ1-1; D is undetermined. V lost 6 bases to trimming and J lost 4 bases, with 9 bases between them. Germline V lookup: CDR1 MNHEY, CDR2 SMNVEV (reference sequence). The CDR3 runs to 12 residues. CDR3 loop: CASSTGGTEAFF. The CDR3 DNA reads TGTGCCAGCAGCACGGGTGGCACTGAAGCTTTCTTT.

This clone was found once. Other DNA sequences of this sample code for an identical CDR3. The chain recombines TRBV15 with TRBJ1-4; the D gene is possibly TRBD1 (5 bases). CDR1 is LNHNV, CDR2 YYDKDF, per germline (reference sequence). The germline V and J ends were trimmed by 0 bases and 8 bases, with 10 bases remaining between them. The CDR3 spans 14 residues. The CDR3 region is CATSREIGGEKLFF. CDR3 DNA sequence: TGTGCCACCAGCAGAGAGATTGGGGGAGAAAAACTGTTTTTT.

This chain uses TRBV19 with TRBJ2-4; D assignment may be TRBD1 or TRBD2 (6 bases each). Germline CDR1 reads LNHDA; CDR2 reads SQIVND (reference sequence). V dropped 7 bases and J dropped 0 bases, with 19 bases sitting between them. This CDR3 contains 17 residues. This chain's CDR3 is CASTPRGGILAKNIQYF. The CDR3, as DNA: TGTGCCAGTACCCCCAGGGGAGGCATCCTAGCCAAAAACATTCAGTACTTC. Complete variable domain (other parts from reference TRBV19 and TRBJ2-4): DGGITQSPKYLFRKEGQNVTLSCEQNLNHDAMYWYRQDPGQGLRLIYYSQIVNDFQKGDIAEGYSVSREKKESFPLTVTSAQKNPTAFYLCASTPRGGILAKNIQYFGAGTRLSVL.

This chain links TRBV19 with TRBJ1-5; 7 nucleotides match TRBD1. This CDR3 spans 14 amino acids. The J segment lost 4 bases and the V segment lost 2 bases, leaving 2 bases of the junction unmatched. Germline-derived CDR1 and CDR2 are LNHDA and SQIVND (reference sequence). The CDR3: CASSIRDRNQPQHF. The CDR3 DNA is TGTGCCAGTAGTATACGGGACAGAAATCAGCCCCAGCATTTT.

The rearrangement links TRBV7-8 to TRBJ2-5; 9 nucleotides align to TRBD1. Trimming removed 2 bases from V and 4 bases from J; junction bases left unmatched: 8. Per germline, CDR1 SGHVS and CDR2 FQNEAQ. This CDR3 comprises 16 residues. CDR3 amino acids: CASSLYGTGLLETQYF. As DNA, the CDR3 is TGTGCCAGCAGCTTATACGGGACAGGGTTGTTAGAGACCCAGTACTTC.

J is TRBJ1-1 and V is TRBV9, with unresolved D. V dropped 2 bases and J dropped 5 bases, with 10 bases sitting between them. This CDR3 is 13 amino acids long. Germline V lookup: CDR1 SGDLS, CDR2 YYNGEE. CDR3 sequence (DNA): TGTGCCAGCAGCGTGACACCGTCGACTGAAGCTTTCTTT. This gives the protein CASSVTPSTEAFF.

This chain joins TRBV7-9 and TRBJ1-2; D is unresolved. CDR1 and CDR2 from the germline V gene are SEHNR and FQNEAQ (reference sequence). The CDR3 totals 15 residues. V gave up 5 bases and J gave up 8 bases, with 21 bases separating them. The CDR3, as DNA: TGTGCCAGCAGCCACAGAATGGATAACCGGGTGGGCTACACCTTC. Residues: CASSHRMDNRVGYTF.

The count of this clone is one. The chain is built from TRBV28 and TRBJ2-1, with D possibly TRBD2 on 5 matching bases. V shed 3 bases and J shed 9 bases, with 12 bases lying between them. CDR3 length equals 13 residues. Germline V gives CDR1 MDHEN, CDR2 SYDVKM. The CDR3 region is CASSFGLAGEQFF. In DNA, the CDR3 is TGTGCCAGCAGTTTTGGGCTAGCCGGTGAGCAGTTCTTC.